The rows below give T cell receptor beta chains drawn from one sample of a study of blood T cell repertoires in COVID-19. Produced via immunoSEQ multiplex PCR; TCRdb's table is partial and in-frame only. The repertoire holds 75,000 to 95,000 clones, approximately 89% seen once, with roughly 5.9% in the top ten. The sequencing sample was made of peripheral blood. These receptors were collected from a man between 50 and 59 years old with active COVID-19. Both conserved end residues are part of each CDR3. A D gene is named only where the DNA matches it firmly. For some rows the clone size is stated as once, few or many, or as a class when expanded; others skip it.

>TRBJ1-3|TRBV7-8|TRBD1|-
CASSLEGQTSGNTIYF
TGTGCCAGCAGCTTAGAGGGACAGACATCTGGAAACACCATATATTTT
>TRBJ1-2|TRBV5-4|-|-
CASSFGTYNYGYTF
TGTGCCAGCAGCTTTGGGACATATAACTATGGCTACACCTTC
>TRBJ1-2|TRBV20-1|-|-
CSAYGNSGYTF
TGCAGTGCCTACGGTAATAGTGGCTACACCTTC
>TRBJ2-7|TRBV30|TRBD1|-
CAWSAPEGQPVDYEQYF
TGTGCCTGGAGCGCGCCCGAGGGACAGCCCGTGGACTACGAGCAGTACTTC
>TRBJ1-1|TRBV6-6|-|-
CASSWELNTEAFF
TGTGCCAGCAGTTGGGAGTTGAACACTGAAGCTTTCTTT
>TRBJ1-1|TRBV19|-|-
CASSIAGGIRTEAFF
TGTGCCAGTAGTATAGCGGGGGGGATTCGCACTGAAGCTTTCTTT
>TRBJ1-4|TRBV28|TRBD1|-
CASNRDRGEKLFF
TGTGCCAGCAACCGGGACAGGGGTGAAAAACTGTTTTTT
>TRBJ2-5|TRBV6-6|-|-
CASRTSTGKRETQYF
TGTGCCAGCAGGACGAGTACAGGGAAGAGAGAGACCCAGTACTTC
>TRBJ2-1|TRBV24-1|TRBD1|-
CATSESGTGALNEQFF
TGTGCCACCAGTGAGTCCGGGACAGGGGCCCTTAATGAGCAGTTCTTC
>TRBJ2-6|TRBV4-2|TRBD2|once
CASSQRLAGSGANVLTF
TGTGCCAGCAGCCAAAGGCTAGCGGGGTCCGGGGCCAACGTCCTGACTTTC
>TRBJ2-6|TRBV9|-|-
CASSGSVSGANVLTF
TGTGCCAGCAGCGGGAGCGTCTCTGGGGCCAACGTCCTGACTTTC
>TRBJ1-2|TRBV5-1|-|-
CASRESRGSPNYGYTF
TGCGCCAGCAGGGAAAGCAGGGGCAGCCCTAACTATGGCTACACCTTC
>TRBJ2-7|TRBV6-5|TRBD2|-
CASSGTSGGSYEQYF
TGTGCCAGCAGCGGGACTAGCGGGGGCTCCTACGAGCAGTACTTC
>TRBJ1-2|TRBV3-1/TRBV3-2|-|-
CASSQVSDTYGYTF
TGTGCCAGCAGCCAAGTCTCGGACACCTATGGCTACACCTTC
>TRBJ2-7|TRBV27|TRBD2|-
CASKERGSSYEQYF
TGTGCCAGCAAGGAGCGGGGTAGCTCCTACGAGCAGTACTTC
>TRBJ2-3|TRBV9|-|-
CASSVDTGRSTDTQYF
TGTGCCAGCAGCGTAGACACAGGGCGGAGCACAGATACGCAGTATTTT
>TRBJ1-2|TRBV3-1/TRBV3-2|TRBD1|-
CASSQVRDRVDGYTF
TGTGCCAGCAGCCAAGTGAGGGACAGGGTGGATGGCTACACCTTC
>TRBJ1-5|TRBV29-1|TRBD1|few
CSVADREGSNQPQHF
TGCAGCGTTGCGGACAGGGAGGGGAGCAATCAGCCCCAGCATTTT
>TRBJ2-7|TRBV29-1|-|few
CSAGGSGEQYF
TGCAGCGCCGGGGGATCAGGCGAGCAGTACTTC
>TRBJ1-3|TRBV10-1|-|few
CASPTGLLASGNTIYF
TGCGCCAGCCCGACGGGACTCCTCGCCTCTGGAAACACCATATATTTT
>TRBJ2-7|TRBV28|-|-
CASSLTRTAHSYEQYF
TGTGCCAGCAGTTTAACCAGGACTGCCCACTCCTACGAGCAGTACTTC
>TRBJ2-3|TRBV29-1|TRBD1|-
CSVDRVEDTQYF
TGCAGCGTCGACAGGGTAGAGGATACGCAGTATTTT
>TRBJ2-5|TRBV7-6|-|-
CASRIRETQYF
TGTGCCAGCAGGATTAGAGAGACCCAGTACTTC
>TRBJ2-6|TRBV4-3|-|-
CASSSRQAGANVLTF
TGCGCCAGCAGCTCCCGGCAGGCTGGGGCCAACGTCCTGACTTTC
>TRBJ2-7|TRBV7-2|-|once
CASSSSFGAYEQYF
TGTGCCAGCAGCTCTAGCTTTGGGGCCTACGAGCAGTACTTC
>TRBJ1-2|TRBV9|-|-
CASSVGRNYGYTF
TGTGCCAGCAGCGTAGGGAGGAACTATGGCTACACCTTC
>TRBJ1-1|TRBV10-3|TRBD1|few
CAIRHLTGMNTEAFF
TGTGCCATCAGGCACCTGACAGGGATGAACACTGAAGCTTTCTTT
>TRBJ1-2|TRBV16|-|-
CASSLSRGPGTYTF
TGTGCCAGCAGCCTTAGCAGGGGCCCAGGGACCTACACCTTC
>TRBJ2-1|TRBV27|TRBD1|-
CASADRGVDNEQFF
TGTGCCAGCGCCGACAGGGGGGTAGACAATGAGCAGTTCTTC
>TRBJ1-6|TRBV6-1|TRBD1|-
CASNEGASSYNSPLHF
TGTGCCAGCAATGAGGGGGCATCCTCCTATAATTCACCCCTCCACTTT
>TRBJ2-2|TRBV5-1|TRBD2|once
CASSLLAGEGTGELFF
TGCGCCAGCAGCTTACTAGCGGGAGAAGGCACCGGGGAGCTGTTTTTT
>TRBJ2-1|TRBV28|TRBD2|-
CASSLRATSGEQFF
TGTGCCAGCAGTTTGAGGGCGACTAGCGGGGAGCAGTTCTTC
>TRBJ2-7|TRBV18|TRBD1|-
CASSPILMGQGAHEQYF
TGTGCCAGCTCACCAATCTTAATGGGACAGGGGGCCCACGAGCAGTACTTC
>TRBJ2-1|TRBV4-2|-|-
CASSQGPRTGEDNEQFF
TGTGCCAGCAGCCAGGGTCCCCGTACGGGAGAGGACAATGAGCAGTTCTTC
>TRBJ2-1|TRBV6-2/TRBV6-3|TRBD2|-
CASSYSTRGDGNEQFF
TGTGCCAGCAGTTACTCGACCCGGGGGGATGGGAATGAGCAGTTCTTC
>TRBJ2-2|TRBV7-6|TRBD2|-
CASSLGPAGGRNTGELFF
TGTGCCAGCAGCTTAGGTCCAGCGGGGGGCCGGAACACCGGGGAGCTGTTTTTT
>TRBJ1-1|TRBV7-9|-|-
CASSLGLGTSMNTEAFF
TGTGCCAGCAGCTTAGGATTGGGGACATCCATGAACACTGAAGCTTTCTTT
>TRBJ2-2|TRBV11-2|TRBD2|-
CASSLVLAGATGELFF
TGTGCCAGCAGCTTAGTTCTAGCGGGAGCCACCGGGGAGCTGTTTTTT
>TRBJ2-7|TRBV7-2|TRBD1|-
CASSLGTAPYEQYF
TGTGCCAGCAGTTTAGGGACAGCGCCCTACGAGCAGTACTTC
>TRBJ2-7|TRBV9|-|-
CASSVGVYSYEQYF
TGTGCCAGCAGCGTAGGTGTATACTCCTACGAGCAGTACTTC
>TRBJ2-3|TRBV11-3|TRBD1|-
CASSPGQGFWNSASTDTQYF
TGTGCCAGCAGTCCCGGACAGGGATTTTGGAATTCTGCTAGCACAGATACGCAGTATTTT
>TRBJ2-7|TRBV7-8|-|-
CASSTGTVFYEQYF
TGTGCCAGCAGCACCGGGACTGTATTCTACGAGCAGTACTTC
>TRBJ2-2|TRBV5-1|-|-
CASSSEAATGELFF
TGCGCCAGCAGCTCGGAGGCGGCCACCGGGGAGCTGTTTTTT
>TRBJ2-5|TRBV19|TRBD1|-
CASSNLGQGRFGETQYF
TGTGCCAGTAGTAACCTCGGACAGGGACGGTTCGGAGAGACCCAGTACTTC
>TRBJ1-1|TRBV28|-|-
CASTPGQLNTEAFF
TGTGCCAGCACCCCGGGTCAGCTGAACACTGAAGCTTTCTTT
>TRBJ2-1|TRBV7-2|TRBD1|-
CASRTGSYNEQFF
TGTGCCAGCAGGACAGGGTCCTACAATGAGCAGTTCTTC
>TRBJ1-1|TRBV19|-|-
CASSLSRAQPQMNTEAFF
TGTGCCAGTAGCCTGTCGCGGGCCCAGCCGCAGATGAACACTGAAGCTTTCTTT
>TRBJ1-6|TRBV24-1|-|-
CATSDNRDDSPLHF
TGTGCCACCAGTGATAACAGGGATGATTCACCCCTCCACTTT